The 24 T cell receptor beta chains below were found in one sample sequenced in a study of blood T cells in healthy people across ages. The second PCR ran about 6 to 12 cycles with a sample-barcoded 5' primer and J-beta primers. TCRdb reprocessed the 5' RACE reads via MiXCR and lists one record per CDR3 protein. The sample records hundreds of thousands of distinct CDR3 sequences, approximately 50% being singletons. Source material: blood. The receptors derive from a woman aged 55-70 years in good health.

J is TRBJ2-1 and V is TRBV10-2; 10 bases fit TRBD2. Germline CDR1 and CDR2: WSHSY and SAAADI. V gave up 4 bases and J gave up 12 bases; unmatched junction bases: 9. The CDR3 covers 14 residues. The CDR3 spells CASSVGTSVMGQFF. The CDR3 DNA sequence: TGCGCCAGCAGTGTTGGGACTAGCGTGATGGGGCAGTTCTTC.

The J gene is TRBJ1-2, the V gene TRBV27; D gene ambiguous. Deletions cut 4 bases from V and 2 bases from J, with 14 bases between. Germline V lookup: CDR1 MNHEY, CDR2 SMNVEV (reference sequence). The CDR3 is made up of 15 amino acids. The CDR3 loop is CASSSLDLLNYGYTF. For the CDR3, the DNA is TGTGCCAGCAGTTCCTTGGACCTGCTCAACTATGGCTACACCTTC.

The chain joins TRBV7-2 to TRBJ2-2; 7 bases fit TRBD2. Unmatched junction bases numbered 1, after V lost 1 base and J lost 5 bases. The germline V gene has CDR1 SGHTA and CDR2 FQGNSA. This CDR3 spans 14 amino acids. The CDR3 DNA follows: TGTGCCAGCAGCTTAGGCGGGAGAACCGGGGAGCTGTTTTTT. Its translation: CASSLGGRTGELFF.

The chain recombines TRBV6-2 or TRBV6-3 with TRBJ2-1, with 8 bases identical to TRBD2. This CDR3 region has 16 residues. The V and J ends lost 6 bases and 4 bases, in that order; junction bases with no gene match: 11. Germline assignment: CDR1 MNHEY and CDR2 SVGEGT. This CDR3 is CASSDPSGSPYNEQFF. As DNA, the CDR3 is TGTGCCAGCAGCGACCCGAGCGGGAGTCCTTACAATGAGCAGTTCTTC.

This rearrangement joins TRBV11-2 to TRBJ2-1; possible D gene TRBD2, 6 bases. V lost 2 bases, J lost 8 bases, and 22 bases lay in between. The CDR3 length is 17 residues. Germline V CDR1 and CDR2: SGHAT, FQNNGV. The CDR3 spells CASSLTARSGVRDEQFF. CDR3 DNA: TGTGCCAGCAGCTTAACCGCCCGCTCGGGAGTTAGGGATGAGCAGTTCTTC.

This chain links TRBV4-2 with TRBJ2-7, with 8 bases that match TRBD2. Germline loops: CDR1 LGHNA, CDR2 YNFKEQ. The CDR3 extends over 17 amino acids. V gave up 0 bases and J gave up 0 bases; unmatched junction bases: 7. The CDR3: CASSQERGGDLSYEQYF. DNA for the CDR3: TGTGCCAGCAGCCAAGAACGGGGGGGCGATCTCTCCTACGAGCAGTACTTC.

Of note for this clonotype: A read error may explain this, as a much larger clone is one base away. The V gene is TRBV29-1, the J gene TRBJ1-2; 8 nucleotides match TRBD1. The CDR3 is 12 amino acids. The germline CDR1 and CDR2 sequences are SQVTM and ANQGSEA. In DNA, the CDR3 is TGCCGCGTTGGCGGACAGGGAGGTGGCTACACCTTC. Translation: CRVGGQGGGYTF.

This clonotype was counted a few times. CDR3 bases: TGTGCCAGCAGTTTATCTGGGCGGAGACTCTACGAGCAGTACTTC. Translating it yields CASSLSGRRLYEQYF. The chain couples TRBV27 to TRBJ2-7; D remains unclear. The ends were cut back, 0 bases at V and 3 bases at J, with 12 bases in the middle. The germline V gene has CDR1 MNHEY and CDR2 SMNVEV (reference sequence). The CDR3 has 15 residues.

This clonotype has only a few counts. The rearrangement uses TRBV27 and TRBJ2-3, with D possibly being TRBD2 (6 bases). This CDR3 spans 13 amino acids. Looked up from germline, CDR1 is MNHEY and CDR2 is SMNVEV (reference sequence). The V end was cut by 6 bases, the J end by 10 bases, with 17 bases between. Written as DNA, the CDR3 is TGTGCCAGCAGCCGTACGGGACTTAATGCGCAGTATTTT. Translation: CASSRTGLNAQYF.

This chain uses TRBV7-8 with TRBJ2-6; 10 nucleotides agree with TRBD1. V was clipped by 2 bases and J by 2 bases; unmatched bases: 6. The V gene's germline CDR1 is SGHVS and CDR2 FQNEAQ. The CDR3 sequence is 18 residues long. CDR3 nucleotide sequence: TGTGCCAGCAGCTTACGTGGGACAGGGGTGGCTGGGGCCAACGTCCTGACTTTC. Its protein is CASSLRGTGVAGANVLTF.

This clonotype was seen ten or more times. The V gene is TRBV27, the J gene TRBJ2-7; no definite D call. V lost 5 bases and J lost 3, with 11 bases in between. This CDR3 region has 13 residues. Germline loops: CDR1 MNHEY, CDR2 SMNVEV (reference sequence). The CDR3, as DNA: TGTGCCAGCAGTGTACGTCCGCTCTACGAGCAGTACTTC. It translates to CASSVRPLYEQYF.

This clonotype was recorded a few times. The chain has TRBV5-6 and TRBJ2-3, with 7 bases matching TRBD1. Germline trimming cut 4 bases from V and 4 bases from J; bases unmatched to any gene: 9. Germline values: CDR1 SGHDT, CDR2 YYEEEE. The CDR3 has 15 amino acids. CDR3 protein: CASSPTGTAADTQYF. The CDR3 coding sequence is TGTGCCAGCAGCCCCACCGGGACAGCAGCAGATACGCAGTATTTT. Supplemented by reference TRBV5-6 and TRBJ2-3, the full variable domain reads DAGVTQSPTHLIKTRGQQVTLRCSPKSGHDTVSWYQQALGQGPQFIFQYYEEEERQRGNFPDRFSGHQFPNYSSELNVNALLLGDSALYLCASSPTGTAADTQYFGPGTRLTVL.

The chain combines TRBV7-2 with TRBJ1-1; 10 bases are shared with TRBD1. The CDR3 is 12 amino acids. Germline CDR1 and CDR2: SGHTA and FQGNSA. The junction had 5 bases not matched to a gene; V was cut back by 6 bases and J by 10 bases. The CDR3 region has the DNA TGTGCCAGCAGTTACGGACAGGGGGGAGCTTTCTTT. It is translated as CASSYGQGGAFF. Full variable domain (remainder filled in from reference TRBV7-2 and TRBJ1-1): GAGVSQSPSNKVTEKGKDVELRCDPISGHTALYWYRQSLGQGLEFLIYFQGNSAPDKSGLPSDRFSAERTGGSVSTLTIQRTQQEDSAVYLCASSYGQGGAFFGQGTRLTVV.

This clonotype was seen a single time. V gene TRBV27 combines with J gene TRBJ2-1, with D perhaps matching TRBD1 (6 bases). Deletions cut 4 bases from V and 9 bases from J, with 13 bases between. Germline CDR1 and CDR2: MNHEY and SMNVEV (reference sequence). This CDR3 region has 13 residues. CDR3 region: CASSWGPGREQFF. CDR3 DNA sequence: TGTGCCAGCAGTTGGGGGCCGGGTCGTGAGCAGTTCTTC.

This clonotype came up a few times. The chain has TRBV15 and TRBJ2-4; perhaps TRBD1 as D (6 bases). TRBJ2-7 explains the end of the DNA better; the J call may be wrong. CDR3 length equals 13 residues. From germline, CDR1 is LNHNV and CDR2 YYDKDF (reference sequence). CDR3 DNA: TGTGCCACCAGCAGCAGGGGAGTCCACGAGCAGTACTTC. It yields the protein CATSSRGVHEQYF.

The chain carries TRBV29-1 and TRBJ2-1; D is uncertain. The J call may not be correct, given that the DNA end is closer to TRBJ2-7. Germline V gene lookup returns CDR1 SQVTM and CDR2 ANQGSEA. The CDR3 sequence is 14 residues long. The CDR3 bases are TGCAGCGTTGAAACCCCGAGCTCCTACAATGAGCAGTACTTC. Translating it yields CSVETPSSYNEQYF.

The chain uses TRBV7-3 and TRBJ2-1; the D gene could be TRBD1 or TRBD2 (5 bases each). V shed 0 bases and J shed 5 bases, with 14 bases lying between them. The CDR3 has 16 residues. Germline CDR1 and CDR2: SGHTA and FQGTGA. This CDR3 reads CASSLTVGVPHNEQFF. The CDR3 DNA is TGTGCCAGCAGCTTAACGGTGGGGGTCCCCCACAATGAGCAGTTCTTC.

The chain employs TRBV20-1 and TRBJ2-1, with 7 bases lining up with TRBD1. The junction had 4 bases not matched to a gene; V was cut back by 5 bases and J by 3 bases. This CDR3 is 13 amino acids long. The germline V gene has CDR1 DFQATT and CDR2 SNEGSKA (reference sequence). The CDR3 protein is CSAVGDSYNEQFF. For the CDR3, the DNA is TGCAGTGCTGTTGGGGACAGCTACAATGAGCAGTTCTTC.

As for this clonotype: An end of the junction does not agree with germline; a read error may underlie this. The chain carries TRBV7-2 and TRBJ2-7, with 11 bases aligning to TRBD2. The J call may be in error: the DNA end matches TRBJ2-5 better. CDR1 and CDR2 from the germline V gene are SGHTA and FQGNSA. The CDR3 length is 21 residues. CDR3 bases: TGTGCCAGCAGCCTAGCTTGGGGAGGGGGATTAGCGGGAGGGTATGGAGAGACCCAGTACTTC. Protein sequence: CASSLAWGGGLAGGYGETQYF.

The V gene is TRBV18, the J gene TRBJ2-1; no clear D. V dropped 3 bases and J dropped 3 bases, with 6 bases sitting between them. In germline, CDR1 is KGHSH, CDR2 LQKENI. CDR3 length: 13 amino acids. The CDR3 sequence is CASSPGDYNEQFF. The CDR3 DNA follows: TGTGCCAGCTCACCTGGGGACTACAATGAGCAGTTCTTC.

This sequence joins TRBV20-1 and TRBJ1-1; D is possibly TRBD1 (5 bases). The CDR3 length is 14 residues. Between the trimmed V and J ends, which lost 7 bases and 0 bases, there was a span of 15 bases. Per the germline V gene, CDR1 is DFQATT and CDR2 is SNEGSKA (reference sequence). The CDR3 DNA follows: TGCAGTGGAACGGACGGGGGGGTGAACACTGAAGCTTTCTTT. It translates to CSGTDGGVNTEAFF.

The chain recombines TRBV7-9 with TRBJ2-5, with D hard to call. The end of the DNA aligns better with TRBJ2-7, so the J call may be wrong. The germline gives CDR1 SEHNR, CDR2 FQNEAQ (reference sequence). The CDR3 consists of 12 residues. The CDR3, as DNA: TGTGCCAGCAGCTTAGGACCCCTCGAGCAGTACTTC. Translating gives CASSLGPLEQYF.

This chain uses TRBV5-1 with TRBJ2-1; 10 bases are shared with TRBD2. Judging by the DNA end, TRBJ2-7 fits better; the J call may be wrong. The CDR3 covers 17 residues. Germline CDR1 SGHRS, CDR2 YFSETQ. The CDR3 loop is CASSLLASGSSYNEQYF. CDR3 sequence (DNA): TGCGCCAGCAGCTTGTTGGCTAGCGGGAGCTCCTACAATGAGCAGTACTTC.

This clonotype appeared a few times. The gene calls are TRBV29-1 and TRBJ2-5; 13 bases line up with TRBD2. The CDR3 sequence is 14 residues long. V gave up 5 bases and J gave up 11 bases; unmatched junction bases: 11. Germline lookup yields CDR1 SQVTM and CDR2 ANQGSEA. Written as DNA, the CDR3 is TGCAGCGTTAGATGGGGGACTAGCGGGAAGGAACAGTACTTC. Its translation is CSVRWGTSGKEQYF.